Listed below are T cell receptor beta chains from one sample, sequenced in a study of T cell responses to AZD1222 COVID-19 vaccine. Profiling relied on immunoSEQ multiplex PCR, and the TCRdb table lists in-frame clones only, not all of them. The sample lists more than 95,000 clones; around 92% were seen once. The specimen comprised peripheral blood, sampled on day 0 of AZD1222 vaccination. The receptor set was obtained from an adult in good health. CDR3s include the opening cysteine and the closing phenylalanine or tryptophan. Each record gives: V gene, clone size, D gene, J gene, CDR3 protein, CDR3 DNA. A D gene is named only where the DNA matches it firmly. Size is stated for part of the rows, as once, few or many counts, or as a class when the clone is expanded.

>TRBV25-1|NA|TRBD1|TRBJ1-1
CASSPLGQGAYTEAFF
TGTGCCAGCAGTCCCTTGGGACAGGGCGCTTACACTGAAGCTTTCTTT
>TRBV29-1|NA|NA|TRBJ2-1
CSVGGYNEQFF
TGCAGCGTCGGAGGATACAATGAGCAGTTCTTC
>TRBV7-9|NA|TRBD1|TRBJ2-6
CASSPGTEGSSGANVLTF
TGTGCCAGCAGCCCCGGGACAGAGGGGAGCTCTGGGGCCAACGTCCTGACTTTC
>TRBV12-3/TRBV12-4|NA|NA|TRBJ1-1
CASSFVVPFF
TGTGCCAGCAGTTTTGTGGTACCTTTCTTT
>TRBV7-9|once|NA|TRBJ2-1
CASSLKTSYNEQFF
TGTGCCAGCAGCTTGAAAACCTCCTACAATGAGCAGTTCTTC
>TRBV4-1|NA|TRBD2|TRBJ2-7
CASSHGTSGFYEQYF
TGCGCCAGCAGCCACGGGACTAGCGGGTTTTACGAGCAGTACTTC
>TRBV27|NA|TRBD1|TRBJ2-7
CASSLETGMYEQYF
TGTGCCAGCAGTCTAGAGACAGGGATGTACGAGCAGTACTTC
>TRBV4-1|NA|TRBD1|TRBJ1-1
CASSLTDRGVTEAFF
TGCGCCAGCAGCCTCACAGACAGGGGAGTCACTGAAGCTTTCTTT
>TRBV5-4|NA|TRBD1|TRBJ1-1
CASSPTGVNTEAFF
TGTGCCAGCAGCCCGACAGGGGTGAACACTGAAGCTTTCTTT
>TRBV4-1|NA|NA|TRBJ1-1
CASSHSIGRLEAFF
TGCGCCAGCAGCCACTCTATAGGACGGCTTGAAGCTTTCTTT
>TRBV10-3|NA|NA|TRBJ2-7
CAISESIIAGGREQYF
TGTGCCATCAGTGAGTCAATCATCGCCGGAGGTCGCGAGCAGTACTTC
>TRBV20-1|once|NA|TRBJ2-3
CSASSGPDTQYF
TGCAGTGCTAGTAGCGGCCCAGATACGCAGTATTTT
>TRBV5-1|once|TRBD2|TRBJ2-7
CASQTGLATYEQYF
TGCGCCAGCCAAACGGGACTAGCCACCTACGAGCAGTACTTC
>TRBV4-1|once|NA|TRBJ1-2
CASSQREGFYGYTF
TGCGCCAGCAGCCAGAGGGAGGGATTCTATGGCTACACCTTC
>TRBV5-8|NA|NA|TRBJ1-6
CASIYPGKNSPLHF
TGTGCCAGCATCTATCCGGGGAAGAATTCACCCCTCCACTTT
>TRBV6-6|NA|TRBD2|TRBJ2-3
CASSPGTSGSNTDTQYF
TGTGCCAGCAGTCCTGGGACTAGCGGGAGTAACACAGATACGCAGTATTTT
>TRBV4-2|NA|NA|TRBJ1-2
CASSQISWGEDYGYTF
TGTGCCAGCAGCCAAATTTCATGGGGAGAGGACTATGGCTACACCTTC
>TRBV15|NA|NA|TRBJ1-1
CATSPGGHATEAFF
TGTGCCACCAGTCCGGGGGGGCACGCCACTGAAGCTTTCTTT
>TRBV5-1|NA|NA|TRBJ2-2
CASSPEGRGGAELFF
TGCGCCAGCAGCCCGGAGGGCAGGGGAGGAGCGGAGCTGTTTTTT
>TRBV5-6|once|NA|TRBJ2-3
CASSLPYTDTQYF
TGTGCCAGCAGCCTACCTTACACAGATACGCAGTATTTT
>TRBV6-5|NA|NA|TRBJ1-1
CASSYLLGVLDTEAFF
TGTGCCAGCAGTTACCTTCTAGGTGTTTTGGACACTGAAGCTTTCTTT
>TRBV7-9|NA|NA|TRBJ1-2
CASSLGRIDGYTF
TGTGCCAGCAGCCTCGGACGGATAGATGGCTACACCTTC
>TRBV2|NA|NA|TRBJ2-3
CASSELGPDTQYF
TGTGCCAGCAGTGAGTTGGGTCCAGATACGCAGTATTTT
>TRBV6-5|NA|NA|TRBJ2-7
CASSARAELPQKYF
TGTGCCAGCAGCGCGCGCGCTGAGCTTCCTCAAAAGTACTTC
>TRBV19|NA|TRBD1|TRBJ1-4
CASSSQGGKLKLFF
TGTGCCAGTAGTTCACAGGGGGGGAAACTGAAACTGTTTTTT
>TRBV27|NA|NA|TRBJ1-2
CASSWRQNYGYTF
TGTGCCAGCAGTTGGCGGCAAAACTATGGCTACACCTTC
>TRBV5-5|NA|NA|TRBJ2-7
CASSLGRGATYEQYF
TGTGCCAGCAGCTTGGGGCGGGGAGCCACGTACGAGCAGTACTTC
>TRBV5-6|once|TRBD1|TRBJ1-2
CASSRPDRETNYGYTF
TGTGCCAGCAGCCGACCGGACAGGGAAACTAACTATGGCTACACCTTC
>TRBV29-1|NA|TRBD2|TRBJ2-1
CSARALAGGREQFF
TGCAGCGCCCGGGCCCTAGCGGGAGGACGTGAGCAGTTCTTC
>TRBV19|NA|NA|TRBJ1-1
CASRIRDTNTEAFF
TGTGCCAGTCGAATCCGGGACACCAACACTGAAGCTTTCTTT
>TRBV5-1|NA|TRBD1|TRBJ1-6
CASSLLTGTGKGSPLHF
TGCGCCAGCAGCCTTCTAACCGGGACAGGGAAAGGTTCACCCCTCCACTTT
>TRBV6-5|NA|NA|TRBJ1-2
CASRGDRSYGYTF
TGTGCCAGCAGGGGAGACAGGAGCTATGGCTACACCTTC
>TRBV11-2|NA|TRBD2|TRBJ2-3
CASSLDSSGRRRGTDTQYF
TGTGCCAGCAGCTTAGACTCTAGCGGGAGGAGGAGGGGCACAGATACGCAGTATTTT
>TRBV21-1|NA|NA|TRBJ1-2
CASKRTLDDHGYTF
TGTGCCAGCAAAAGGACCCTAGACGACCATGGCTACACCTTC
>TRBV14|NA|NA|TRBJ1-1
CASSQDLQGLTEAFF
TGTGCCAGCAGCCAAGATTTACAGGGTTTGACTGAAGCTTTCTTT
>TRBV27|once|NA|TRBJ2-3
CASSWGDLIPDTQYF
TGTGCCAGCAGTTGGGGGGACCTTATCCCAGATACGCAGTATTTT
>TRBV7-3|NA|TRBD1|TRBJ2-6
CASTRDRETNVLTF
TGTGCCAGCACCCGGGACAGGGAAACCAACGTCCTGACTTTC
>TRBV9|NA|TRBD1|TRBJ2-1
CASSATDRALYNEQFF
TGTGCCAGCAGCGCGACCGACAGGGCCCTTTACAATGAGCAGTTCTTC
>TRBV5-1|NA|NA|TRBJ2-2
CASSLNNAGTGELFF
TGCGCCAGCAGCTTGAATAATGCGGGAACCGGGGAGCTGTTTTTT
>TRBV24-1|NA|TRBD1|TRBJ2-3
CATSDSAPGTGADTQYF
TGTGCCACCAGTGATTCCGCCCCCGGGACAGGTGCAGATACGCAGTATTTT
>TRBV27|NA|TRBD1|TRBJ1-5
CASSLVSGQGIQPQHF
TGTGCCAGCAGTTTAGTTTCGGGACAGGGTATTCAGCCCCAGCATTTT